One sample yielded the 30 T cell receptor beta chains listed below, sequenced in a study of cytomegalovirus exposure and HLA in healthy donors. PCR was performed using 60 Vbeta and 13 Jbeta primers. Sequenced by immunoSEQ multiplex PCR; TCRdb stores in-frame clones only, minus some. In the table there are more than 90,000 clones, around 61% of which are singletons. The specimen was PBMCs. Receptors originate from a woman in her 30s in good health and CMV-seronegative.

The chain combines TRBV6-4 with TRBJ1-4; D is uncertain. The germline V gene has CDR1 MRHNA and CDR2 SNTAGT. The length of the CDR3 is 17 residues. The V end was cut by 4 bases, the J end by 3 bases, with 18 bases between. CDR3 sequence: CASSVGLLQLPNEKLFF. The CDR3 DNA follows: TGTGCCAGCAGTGTCGGACTTCTCCAATTACCTAATGAAAAACTGTTTTTT.

This sequence joins TRBV27 and TRBJ2-1; D gene ambiguous. V lost 0 bases and J lost 6, with 6 bases in between. CDR3 length: 13 residues. Germline-derived CDR1 and CDR2 are MNHEY and SMNVEV (reference sequence). The CDR3 region has the DNA TGTGCCAGCAGTTTATCGGCCACCAATGAGCAGTTCTTC. It yields the protein CASSLSATNEQFF.

In this sample, this clone turned up a few times. Other DNA sequences in this sample translate to the same CDR3. This chain uses TRBV5-1 with TRBJ2-1; TRBD2 matches 11 bases. CDR3 length: 16 residues. Germline trimming cut 5 bases from V and 2 bases from J; bases unmatched to any gene: 6. The germline V gene encodes CDR1 SGHRS and CDR2 YFSETQ. DNA for the CDR3: TGCGCCAGCAGGGAAGGGACTAGCGGTACCTACAATGAGCAGTTCTTC. Translating gives CASREGTSGTYNEQFF.

The gene calls are TRBV2 and TRBJ2-3, with D hard to call. Trimming cost V 7 bases and J 0 bases, with 11 bases left between them. Germline lookup yields CDR1 SNHLY and CDR2 FYNNEI. This CDR3 is built from 14 residues. DNA of the CDR3: TGTGCCAGCATCAGGAAATCTAGCACAGATACGCAGTATTTT. Translating it yields CASIRKSSTDTQYF.

The chain uses TRBV4-1 and TRBJ1-3, with D perhaps matching TRBD1 (6 bases). The CDR3 totals 16 residues. Between the trimmed V and J ends, which lost 5 bases and 1 base, there was a span of 15 bases. Germline V gene data show CDR1 as MGHRA and CDR2 as YSYEKL. The CDR3 sequence: CASSDALRGSGNTIYF. Written as DNA, the CDR3 is TGCGCCAGCAGCGACGCGCTCAGGGGTTCTGGAAACACCATATATTTT.

The chain combines TRBV5-1 with TRBJ1-1; 7 positions agree with TRBD1. The germline gives CDR1 SGHRS, CDR2 YFSETQ. Trimming took 0 bases from V and 2 from J; bases not matched to a gene: 4. This CDR3 region has 15 residues. The CDR3 DNA sequence: TGCGCCAGCAGCTTGGGACAGGGTGGTAACACTGAAGCTTTCTTT. Protein product: CASSLGQGGNTEAFF.

This clone occurred a few times. In DNA, the CDR3 is TGTGCCAGCAGTTTAAGGCCGGGCAGCGGGAGCTACAATGAGCAGTTCTTC. Amino acids: CASSLRPGSGSYNEQFF. The gene calls are TRBV27 and TRBJ2-1; 8 bases are shared with TRBD2. V shed 2 bases, J shed 3 bases, and the junction held 9 bases outside the gene matches. CDR3 length: 17 residues. CDR1 is MNHEY, CDR2 SMNVEV, per germline (reference sequence).

V and J are TRBV2 and TRBJ2-1, with D possibly matching TRBD2 (6 bases). V shed 4 bases and J shed 9 bases, with 19 bases lying between them. Germline CDR1 SNHLY, CDR2 FYNNEI. This CDR3 is 15 amino acids long. The CDR3 here is CASSVARRAGLEQFF. As DNA, the CDR3 is TGTGCCAGCAGTGTCGCCCGGAGGGCCGGTCTTGAGCAGTTCTTC.

The chain employs TRBV2 and TRBJ2-3, with 8 bases fitting TRBD2. Germline V gene lookup returns CDR1 SNHLY and CDR2 FYNNEI. V was clipped by 8 bases and J by 4 bases; unmatched bases: 14. The CDR3 is 16 amino acids. CDR3 DNA sequence: TGTGCCAGCGCCCTACTCGGACTAGCCGGTGCAGATACGCAGTATTTT. This encodes CASALLGLAGADTQYF.

This clone was recorded a few times. This chain links TRBV7-6 with TRBJ1-1; D is undetermined. There are 14 residues in the CDR3. Trimming took 2 bases from V and 1 from J, leaving 8 bases between them. From germline, CDR1 is SGHVS and CDR2 FNYEAQ. CDR3 sequence: CASSLNEGNTEAFF. CDR3 nucleotide sequence: TGTGCCAGCAGCTTAAACGAGGGGAACACTGAAGCTTTCTTT.

The V call is TRBV28, the J call TRBJ2-1; perhaps TRBD1 as D (7 bases). The V gene lost 7 bases and the J gene lost 5 bases, with 15 bases spanning the gap. Germline CDR1 is MDHEN and CDR2 is SYDVKM. This CDR3 contains 14 residues. For the CDR3, the DNA is TGTGCCAGCACCTGGGGGGACAGAGACAATGAGCAGTTCTTC. Residues: CASTWGDRDNEQFF.

At least ten counts were recorded for this clone. This rearrangement joins TRBV19 to TRBJ2-7; a weak D match, TRBD2 (6 bases). Trimming pared 5 bases from V and 7 bases from J, leaving 15 bases between. The germline V gene encodes CDR1 LNHDA and CDR2 SQIVND (reference sequence). This CDR3 has 13 residues. The CDR3 coding sequence is TGTGCCAGTAGTGTGACTGGGACTGTGGAGCAGTACTTC. Its protein product is CASSVTGTVEQYF. The full variable domain, in which reference TRBV19 and TRBJ2-7 provide the parts outside the CDR3, is DGGITQSPKYLFRKEGQNVTLSCEQNLNHDAMYWYRQDPGQGLRLIYYSQIVNDFQKGDIAEGYSVSREKKESFPLTVTSAQKNPTAFYLCASSVTGTVEQYFGPGTRLTVT.

The chain has TRBV2 and TRBJ1-6, with D tentatively TRBD1 (6 bases). With 0 bases removed from V and 10 bases from J, the gap between germline ends came to 13 bases. The germline V gene encodes CDR1 SNHLY and CDR2 FYNNEI. CDR3 size: 15 residues. The CDR3 region is CASSEAGDIFSPLHF. The CDR3 coding sequence is TGTGCCAGCAGTGAAGCGGGGGACATCTTCTCACCCCTCCACTTT.

This clone has a handful of counts. The V call is TRBV10-3, the J call TRBJ2-1; TRBD2 matches at 13 bases. Germline-derived CDR1 and CDR2 are ENHRY and SYGVKD. V was pared by 4 bases and J by 6 bases, with 6 bases of the junction left unmatched. This CDR3 contains 16 residues. In DNA form, the CDR3 reads TGTGCCATCAGTGCCTTTACTAGCGGGAGGGGCAATGAGCAGTTCTTC. It encodes CAISAFTSGRGNEQFF.

The chain carries TRBV6-1 and TRBJ2-7; 7 positions agree with TRBD1. The germline CDR1 and CDR2 sequences are MNHNS and SASEGT. The V gene end was trimmed by 5 bases and the J gene end by 2 bases; junction bases not matched to a gene: 6. The CDR3 totals 14 residues. In DNA, the CDR3 is TGTGCCAGCAGTCGCAACAGGGGTCCCTACGAGCAGTACTTC. Protein sequence: CASSRNRGPYEQYF.

The chain combines TRBV5-4 with TRBJ2-7; D might be TRBD1 (5 bases). V lost 2 bases and J 2 bases, leaving 11 bases between the germline ends. The CDR3 loop spans 14 amino acids. Germline assignment: CDR1 SGHNT and CDR2 YYREEE (reference sequence). Here the CDR3 reads CASSFGARTYEQYF. DNA of the CDR3: TGTGCCAGCAGCTTTGGGGCTAGAACCTACGAGCAGTACTTC.

This clone was seen just once. The rearrangement links TRBV27 to TRBJ2-1; tentatively, D is TRBD2 (6 bases). The CDR3 is made up of 11 amino acids. Germline values: CDR1 MNHEY, CDR2 SMNVEV (reference sequence). Trimming left V 10 bases short and J 7 bases short, with 11 bases between. CDR3 sequence reads: CATSSENEQFF. CDR3 in DNA: TGTGCCACTTCTAGCGAGAATGAGCAGTTCTTC.

Only a few counts were recorded for this clone. The V call is TRBV19, the J call TRBJ1-1; TRBD1 agrees at 8 bases. This CDR3 contains 14 residues. Germline-derived CDR1 and CDR2 are LNHDA and SQIVND (reference sequence). The V gene end was trimmed by 2 bases and the J gene end by 1 base; junction bases not matched to a gene: 0. DNA for the CDR3: TGTGCCAGTAGTATAACAGGGGGGAACACTGAAGCTTTCTTT. It specifies CASSITGGNTEAFF. Looking up the rest from reference TRBV19 and TRBJ1-1 gives the full variable domain: DGGITQSPKYLFRKEGQNVTLSCEQNLNHDAMYWYRQDPGQGLRLIYYSQIVNDFQKGDIAEGYSVSREKKESFPLTVTSAQKNPTAFYLCASSITGGNTEAFFGQGTRLTVV.

This clone was observed a few times. The chain uses TRBV4-1 and TRBJ2-1, with 13 bases fitting TRBD2. Germline V lookup: CDR1 MGHRA, CDR2 YSYEKL. The junction had 11 bases not matched to a gene; V was cut back by 3 bases and J by 12 bases. The CDR3 runs to 16 residues. The CDR3, as DNA: TGCGCCAGCAGCCAGAGTCGGACTAGCGGGAGAGGGGGGCAGTTCTTC. Protein: CASSQSRTSGRGGQFF.

The V gene is TRBV30, the J gene TRBJ1-6, with a weak D call TRBD1 (5 bases). V lost 0 bases, J lost 9 bases, and 12 bases lay in between. The CDR3 consists of 14 residues. Germline assignment: CDR1 GTSNPN and CDR2 SVGIG (reference sequence). The CDR3 loop reads CAWSVGGTVSPLHF. The DNA for the CDR3 is TGTGCCTGGAGTGTGGGGGGTACAGTTTCACCCCTCCACTTT.

The chain is built from TRBV5-1 and TRBJ1-4; possible D gene TRBD1, 6 bases. Looked up from germline, CDR1 is SGHRS and CDR2 is YFSETQ. V was clipped by 0 bases and J by 5 bases, with 11 bases between them. The CDR3 spans 15 residues. Here the CDR3 DNA reads TGCGCCAGCAGCTTGGACCCCAGGGGAAATGAAAAACTGTTTTTT. Protein product: CASSLDPRGNEKLFF.

This chain connects TRBV5-4 to TRBJ1-1, with TRBD1 matching over 8 bases. The V and J ends lost 3 bases and 3 bases, in that order; junction bases with no gene match: 4. There are 14 residues in the CDR3. The germline V gene has CDR1 SGHNT and CDR2 YYREEE (reference sequence). The CDR3 loop reads CASSSQGGHTEAFF. In nucleotides, the CDR3 is TGTGCCAGCAGCTCACAGGGGGGACACACTGAAGCTTTCTTT.

The J gene is TRBJ1-5, the V gene TRBV5-1; D may be TRBD1 (5 bases). Trimming pared 0 bases from V and 6 bases from J, leaving 13 bases between. The CDR3 loop spans 15 amino acids. CDR1 is SGHRS, CDR2 YFSETQ, per germline. CDR3 sequence reads: CASSLAGGTGQPQHF. The CDR3 DNA is TGCGCCAGCAGCTTGGCCGGAGGGACGGGTCAGCCCCAGCATTTT.

This sequence joins TRBV19 and TRBJ2-5, with D perhaps TRBD1 (5 bases). The CDR3 is 13 residues long. Per germline, CDR1 LNHDA and CDR2 SQIVND (reference sequence). Trimming removed 5 bases at V and 1 base at J, with 8 bases between. CDR3 in DNA: TGTGCCAGTAGTCAGGGAATCCAAGAGACCCAGTACTTC. It is translated as CASSQGIQETQYF.

This clone was seen once. The chain uses TRBV27 and TRBJ2-7; TRBD1 might be the D (7 bases). The CDR3 consists of 18 residues. CDR1 and CDR2 from the germline V gene are MNHEY and SMNVEV (reference sequence). Between the trimmed V and J ends, which lost 5 bases and 4 bases, there was a span of 27 bases. CDR3 loop: CASSPRGEKRFLNYEQYF. Written as DNA, the CDR3 is TGTGCCAGCAGTCCCAGGGGGGAAAAAAGATTCCTGAATTACGAGCAGTACTTC.

About this clone itself: Additional DNA sequences in this sample encode the identical CDR3. The V gene is TRBV19, the J gene TRBJ2-7, with 9 bases lining up with TRBD1. Germline trimming cut 9 bases from V and 3 bases from J; bases unmatched to any gene: 3. The germline CDR1 and CDR2 sequences are LNHDA and SQIVND (reference sequence). The CDR3 loop spans 12 amino acids. The CDR3: CASSDRGYEQYF. The CDR3 nucleotides read TGTGCCAGCTCGGACAGGGGCTACGAGCAGTACTTC.

In its sample, this clone was seen a few times. The chain links TRBV11-3 to TRBJ2-7, with D perhaps matching TRBD2 (6 bases). Germline values: CDR1 SGHNT, CDR2 YENEEA. This CDR3 region has 13 residues. Trimming cost V 5 bases and J 7 bases, with 15 bases left between them. The CDR3 loop is CASSLGLSTEQYF. The CDR3 DNA is TGTGCCAGCAGCCTGGGACTTTCTACGGAGCAGTACTTC.

The genes are TRBV6-1 and TRBJ1-2, with 11 bases aligning to TRBD1. The germline CDR1 and CDR2 sequences are MNHNS and SASEGT. This CDR3 spans 17 amino acids. V was clipped by 1 base and J by 2 bases; unmatched bases: 6. The CDR3 loop reads CASSEGTGGISNYGYTF. CDR3 sequence (DNA): TGTGCCAGCAGTGAAGGGACAGGGGGCATCTCGAACTATGGCTACACCTTC.

This chain links TRBV5-1 with TRBJ2-4; no definite D call. The CDR3 has 17 amino acids. In germline, CDR1 is SGHRS, CDR2 YFSETQ. Trimming stripped 0 bases from V and 0 bases from J, with 13 bases between. CDR3 in DNA: TGCGCCAGCAGCTTGGACCCCGCCAGGCTAGCCAAAAACATTCAGTACTTC. It translates to CASSLDPARLAKNIQYF.

As to this clone: Sequence at one end of the junction differs from germline and may be a read error. The J gene is TRBJ2-5, the V gene TRBV6-1; 12 bases map to TRBD2. The CDR3 sequence is 16 residues long. The germline V gene encodes CDR1 MNHNS and CDR2 SASEGT. The CDR3 sequence: CASREASGRDQETQYF. CDR3 in DNA: TGTGCCAGCAGGGAAGCTAGCGGGAGGGACCAAGAGACCCAGTACTTC.